These T cell receptor beta chains were read from a single sample in a study of blood T cell repertoires in COVID-19. Method: immunoSEQ multiplex PCR; TCRdb's copy keeps in-frame clones and lacks some. The sample has over 150,000 clones, approximately 87% seen once. Sequences were obtained from peripheral blood. The source is a woman in her sixties or seventies with COVID-19, enrolled during active disease. Each CDR3 is given with its conserved first and last residue. The order of the fields is J gene, D gene, V gene, clone size, CDR3 protein, CDR3 DNA. The D gene is left open where the match is weak. Rows give clone size only sometimes, using once, few, many, or a class for an expanded clone.

TRBJ1-2	-	TRBV5-1	-	CASSLSTSQGGYTF	TGCGCCAGCAGCTTGTCCACCTCTCAGGGGGGCTACACCTTC
TRBJ2-3	-	TRBV12-3/TRBV12-4	-	CASSVLGTDTQYF	TGTGCCAGCAGCGTTCTCGGGACAGATACGCAGTATTTT
TRBJ2-7	-	TRBV18	-	CASSPVGTLAGSEQYF	TGTGCCAGCTCACCGGTCGGGACCTTGGCGGGGAGCGAGCAGTACTTC
TRBJ2-3	TRBD2	TRBV3-1/TRBV3-2	-	CASSPRGLAANTDTQYF	TGTGCCAGCAGTCCTCGCGGACTAGCGGCTAACACAGATACGCAGTATTTT
TRBJ2-5	TRBD2	TRBV9	-	CASSAQRGVWGETQYF	TGTGCCAGCAGCGCTCAGCGGGGGGTCTGGGGGGAGACCCAGTACTTC
TRBJ1-2	TRBD1	TRBV28	-	CASSLWHQGQGFRGYTF	TGTGCCAGCAGTTTATGGCACCAGGGACAGGGGTTTCGTGGCTACACCTTC
TRBJ2-2	TRBD1	TRBV27	once	CASSPNRGHTGELFF	TGTGCCAGCAGTCCAAACAGGGGGCACACCGGGGAGCTGTTTTTT
TRBJ1-1	-	TRBV5-1	-	CASSLEGRTEAFF	TGCGCCAGCAGCTTGGAGGGGCGAACAGAAGCTTTCTTT
TRBJ1-3	TRBD1	TRBV6-5	-	CASRGTGGDGNTIYF	TGTGCCAGCAGGGGTACAGGGGGCGATGGAAACACCATATATTTT
TRBJ2-3	TRBD2	TRBV9	-	CASSVGARLPGLAGDTQYF	TGTGCCAGCAGCGTAGGAGCCCGGTTACCGGGACTAGCTGGAGATACGCAGTATTTT
TRBJ2-7	TRBD1	TRBV5-1	-	CASSLAGQGLYEQYF	TGCGCCAGCAGCTTGGCTGGACAGGGCCTCTACGAGCAGTACTTC
TRBJ2-7	TRBD1	TRBV5-1	-	CASSRNPGTGGFSYEQYF	TGCGCCAGCAGTCGAAACCCCGGGACAGGGGGCTTTTCCTACGAGCAGTACTTC